This note documents a single TCR beta chain sequence. As yet, its antigen is unknown. These data come from a study of T cells in Graves' hyperthyroidism and ophthalmopathy. TCR beta CDR3 regions were amplified from RNA transcripts. HTBI primers drove first-round RT-PCR of the TCR CDR3. A single record per CDR3 protein comes from TCRdb applying MiXCR to the multiplex PCR reads. The table lists about 590,000 distinct CDR3 sequences, 11% to 15% of them singletons, with 7.1% in the top ten. The V gene's germline CDR1 is LNHNV and CDR2 YYDKDF (reference sequence). CDR3 length: 13 residues. V was clipped by 6 bases and J by 6 bases, with 14 bases between them. With duration under 3 months, ophthalmopathy was active: Clinical Activity Score at least 3, NOSPECS at least 4. The study based diagnoses on clinical symptoms, serum thyroxine and TRAb, thyroid ultrasound and orbital computed tomography. General observations from the study: Separation of ophthalmopathy from stable hyperthyroidism was achieved by a 13 V-J model. Most expanded thyroid clonotypes above 0.001 also appeared in blood.

The sample consisted of blood. The chain couples TRBV15 to TRBJ1-1, with unresolved D. The sequence was obtained from a young woman with Graves' ophthalmopathy. This chain's CDR3 is CATRKPSRAEAFF. CDR3 sequence (DNA): TGTGCCACCAGAAAACCATCCAGAGCTGAAGCTTTCTTT.